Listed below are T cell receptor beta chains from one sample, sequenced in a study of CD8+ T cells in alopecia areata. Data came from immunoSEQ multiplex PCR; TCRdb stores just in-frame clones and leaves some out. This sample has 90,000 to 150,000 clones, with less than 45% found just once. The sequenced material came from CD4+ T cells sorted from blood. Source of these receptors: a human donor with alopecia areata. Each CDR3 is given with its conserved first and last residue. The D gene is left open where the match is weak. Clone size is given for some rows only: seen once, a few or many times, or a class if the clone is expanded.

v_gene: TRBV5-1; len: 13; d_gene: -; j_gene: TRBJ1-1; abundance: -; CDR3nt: TGCGCCAGCAGCTTGAGGCTTCCCACTGAAGCTTTCTTT; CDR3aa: CASSLRLPTEAFF
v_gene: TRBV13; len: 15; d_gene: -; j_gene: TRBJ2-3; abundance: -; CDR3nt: TGTGCCAGCAGCTTAGGACAGGGTAGCACAGATACGCAGTATTTT; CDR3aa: CASSLGQGSTDTQYF
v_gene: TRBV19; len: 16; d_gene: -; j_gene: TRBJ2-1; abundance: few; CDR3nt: TGTGCCAGCCGTCATCTAGCGAGAGAGACAAGCAATGAGCAGTTCTTC; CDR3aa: CASRHLARETSNEQFF
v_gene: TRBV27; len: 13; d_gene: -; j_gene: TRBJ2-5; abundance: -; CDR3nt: TGTGCCAGCGGTAGCTGGAACCAAGAGACCCAGTACTTC; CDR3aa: CASGSWNQETQYF
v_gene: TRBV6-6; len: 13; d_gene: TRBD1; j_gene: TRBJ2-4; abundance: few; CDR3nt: TGTGCCAGCTTGGGACAGGATAAAAACATTCAGTACTTC; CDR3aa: CASLGQDKNIQYF
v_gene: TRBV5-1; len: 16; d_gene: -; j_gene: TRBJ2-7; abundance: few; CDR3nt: TGCGCCAGCAGCTTGACCAGCGGCGCTAGCTCCTACGAGCAGTACTTC; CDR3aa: CASSLTSGASSYEQYF
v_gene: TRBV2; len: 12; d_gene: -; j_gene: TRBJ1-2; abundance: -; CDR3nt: TGTGCCAGCAGTGTGACAGATTATGGCTACACCTTC; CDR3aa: CASSVTDYGYTF
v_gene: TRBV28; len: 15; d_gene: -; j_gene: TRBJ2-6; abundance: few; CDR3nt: TGTGCCAGCAGCCCGGGATCCTCTGGGGCCAACGTCCTGACTTTC; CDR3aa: CASSPGSSGANVLTF
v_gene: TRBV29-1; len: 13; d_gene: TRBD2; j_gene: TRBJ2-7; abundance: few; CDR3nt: TGCAGCGTTGAAGTTAGTTTCCGGGGGGTTCGGTACTTC; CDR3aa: CSVEVSFRGVRYF
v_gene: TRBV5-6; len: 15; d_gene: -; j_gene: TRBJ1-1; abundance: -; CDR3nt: TGTGCCAGCAGTTCCTGGCGGTGGCCTTGGGCTGAAGCTTTCTTT; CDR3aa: CASSSWRWPWAEAFF
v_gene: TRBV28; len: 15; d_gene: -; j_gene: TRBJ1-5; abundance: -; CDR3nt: TGTGCCAGCATTACTAGCGACTATAGCAATCAGCCCCAGCATTTT; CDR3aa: CASITSDYSNQPQHF
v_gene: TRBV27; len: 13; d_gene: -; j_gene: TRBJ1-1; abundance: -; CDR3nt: TGTGCCAGCGTGCCCTATGGGCGTACTGAAGCTTTCTTT; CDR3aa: CASVPYGRTEAFF
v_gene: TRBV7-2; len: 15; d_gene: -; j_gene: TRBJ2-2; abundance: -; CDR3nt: TGTGCCAGCAGGGCCCAGGGTTTGAACACCGGGGAGCTGTTTTTT; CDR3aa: CASRAQGLNTGELFF
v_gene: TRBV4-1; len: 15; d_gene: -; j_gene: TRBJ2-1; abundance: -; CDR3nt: TGCGCCAGCAGCCAAGTCTCCGCTACCCTCAATGAGCAGTTCTTC; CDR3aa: CASSQVSATLNEQFF
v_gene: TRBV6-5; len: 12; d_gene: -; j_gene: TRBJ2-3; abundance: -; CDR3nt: TGTGCCACCTGGAGCAGGGGTGATACGCAGTATTTT; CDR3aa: CATWSRGDTQYF
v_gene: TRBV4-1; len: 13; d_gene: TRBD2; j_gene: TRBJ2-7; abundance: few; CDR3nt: TGCGCCAGCAGCCGACTAGCGGGAGTCGAGCAGTACTTC; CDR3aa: CASSRLAGVEQYF
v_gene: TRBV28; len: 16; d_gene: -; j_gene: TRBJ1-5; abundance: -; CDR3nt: TGTGCCAGCTCACTTCGGGGACATTCTAGCAATCAGCCCCAGCATTTT; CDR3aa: CASSLRGHSSNQPQHF
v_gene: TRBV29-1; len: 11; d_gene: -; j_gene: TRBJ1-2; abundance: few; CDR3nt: TGCAGCGCTCGCCTCGGGGTTGGCTACACCTTC; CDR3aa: CSARLGVGYTF
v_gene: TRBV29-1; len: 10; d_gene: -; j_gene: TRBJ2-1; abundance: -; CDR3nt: TGCAGCGCCGGAAGTTATGAGCAGTTCTTC; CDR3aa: CSAGSYEQFF
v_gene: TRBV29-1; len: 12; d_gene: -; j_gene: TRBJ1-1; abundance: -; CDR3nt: TGCAGCGTCCGGACGGCGGGCACTGAAGCTTTCTTT; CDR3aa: CSVRTAGTEAFF
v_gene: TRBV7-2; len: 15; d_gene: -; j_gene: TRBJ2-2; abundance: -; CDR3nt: TGTGCCAGCAGCTTGGGACACCAGAACACCGGGGAGCTGTTTTTT; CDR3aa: CASSLGHQNTGELFF
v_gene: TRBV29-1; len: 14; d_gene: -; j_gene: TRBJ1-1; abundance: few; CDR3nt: TGCAGCGTTGAAGATGCACAGGGATTAGTAGGGGCTTTCTTT; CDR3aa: CSVEDAQGLVGAFF
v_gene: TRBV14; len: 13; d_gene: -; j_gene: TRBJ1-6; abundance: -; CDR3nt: TGTGCCAGCAGCCAAGATCTTTATTCACCCCTCCACTTT; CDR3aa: CASSQDLYSPLHF
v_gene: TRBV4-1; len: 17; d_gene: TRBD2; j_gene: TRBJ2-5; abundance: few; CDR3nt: TGCGCCAGCAGCCAAGGGGTCCTAGCGGGAGGGCGGGAGACCCAGTACTTC; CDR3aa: CASSQGVLAGGRETQYF
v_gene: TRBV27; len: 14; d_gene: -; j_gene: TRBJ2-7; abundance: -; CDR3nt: TGTGCCAGCAGTCCCCTGGCGGGCCCGGGCGAGCAGTACTTC; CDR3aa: CASSPLAGPGEQYF
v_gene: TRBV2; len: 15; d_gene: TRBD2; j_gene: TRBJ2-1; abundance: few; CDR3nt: TGTGCCAGCATGGGGATGCGGGAGGGGGAGAATGAGCAGTTCTTC; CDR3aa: CASMGMREGENEQFF
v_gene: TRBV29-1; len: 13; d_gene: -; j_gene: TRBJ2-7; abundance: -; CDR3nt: TGCAGCGTTAAAGTGCTTTCTTCCTACGAGCAGTACTTC; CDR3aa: CSVKVLSSYEQYF
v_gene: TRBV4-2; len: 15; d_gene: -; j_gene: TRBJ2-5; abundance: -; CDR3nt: TGTGCCAGCAGCCAAGTCTGGGCGGGACAAGAGACCCAGTACTTC; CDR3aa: CASSQVWAGQETQYF
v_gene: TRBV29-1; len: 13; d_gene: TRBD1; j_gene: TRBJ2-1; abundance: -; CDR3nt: TGCAACTTCGGGGACAGCTCGTACAATGAGCAGTTCTTC; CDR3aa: CNFGDSSYNEQFF
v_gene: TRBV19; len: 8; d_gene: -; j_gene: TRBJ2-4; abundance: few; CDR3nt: TGTGCCATGCACATTCAGTACTTC; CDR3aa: CAMHIQYF
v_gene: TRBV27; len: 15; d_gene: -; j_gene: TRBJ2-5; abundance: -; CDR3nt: TGTGCCAGCAGTTTATCCCTCGGGGCCTGGGAGACCCAGTACTTC; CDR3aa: CASSLSLGAWETQYF
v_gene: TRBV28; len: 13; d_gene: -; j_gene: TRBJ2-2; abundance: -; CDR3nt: TGTGCCAGCAGTTTACGGCTCACCGGGGAGCTGTTTTTT; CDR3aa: CASSLRLTGELFF
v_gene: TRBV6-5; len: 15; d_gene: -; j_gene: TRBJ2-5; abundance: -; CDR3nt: TGTGCCAGCAGTGCTTCCGACGGCCCCTGGGAGACCCAGTACTTC; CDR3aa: CASSASDGPWETQYF
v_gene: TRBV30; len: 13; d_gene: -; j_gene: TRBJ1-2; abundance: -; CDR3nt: TGTGCCGCATCGGGCCTAGCTAACTATGGCTACACCTTC; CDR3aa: CAASGLANYGYTF
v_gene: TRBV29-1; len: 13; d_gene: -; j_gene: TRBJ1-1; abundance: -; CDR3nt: TGCAGCGTTGTTGGCAGGGCGAACACTGAAGCTTTCTTT; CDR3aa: CSVVGRANTEAFF
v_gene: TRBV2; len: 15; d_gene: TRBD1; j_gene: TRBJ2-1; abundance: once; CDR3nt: TGTGCCAGCAGGCAACAGGGGGCCCTATACAATGAGCAGTTCTTC; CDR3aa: CASRQQGALYNEQFF
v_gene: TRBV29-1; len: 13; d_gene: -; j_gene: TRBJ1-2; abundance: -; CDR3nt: TGCAGCTCTGGGGAACAGGAGAACTATGGCTACACCTTC; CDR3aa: CSSGEQENYGYTF
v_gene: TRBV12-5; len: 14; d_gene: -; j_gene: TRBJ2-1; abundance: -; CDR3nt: TGTGCTAGCGCAGCCGAGGCCCAACGAAATGAGCAGTTCTTC; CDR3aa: CASAAEAQRNEQFF